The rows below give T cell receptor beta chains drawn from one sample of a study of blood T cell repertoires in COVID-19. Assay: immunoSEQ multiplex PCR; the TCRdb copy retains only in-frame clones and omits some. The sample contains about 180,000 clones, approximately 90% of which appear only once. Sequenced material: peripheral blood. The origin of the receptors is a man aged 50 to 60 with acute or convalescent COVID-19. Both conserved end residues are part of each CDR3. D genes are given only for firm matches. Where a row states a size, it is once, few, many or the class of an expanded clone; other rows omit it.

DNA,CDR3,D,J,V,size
TGTGCCAGCAGCCCGGTTGACAGGGCCCACGAGCAGTACTTC,CASSPVDRAHEQYF,TRBD1,TRBJ2-7,TRBV27,NA
TGTGCCAGCAGCTTAGGGACAGGGCGCAATCAGCCCCAGCATTTT,CASSLGTGRNQPQHF,TRBD1,TRBJ1-5,TRBV7-2,NA
TGTGCCAGCAGTCTCCCGAGACAGGGAGCCTATAATTCACCCCTCCACTTT,CASSLPRQGAYNSPLHF,TRBD1,TRBJ1-6,TRBV5-6,NA
TGTGCCAGTAGTATAGTTGGGCGCGGGGAGCTGTTTTTT,CASSIVGRGELFF,NA,TRBJ2-2,TRBV19,NA
TGTGCCAGCAGTTACTCTTCCGGCTCTGGAAACACCATATATTTT,CASSYSSGSGNTIYF,NA,TRBJ1-3,TRBV6-5,NA
TGCGCCAGCAGCCCCGAGGAGGGAAGAAACTATGGCTACACCTTC,CASSPEEGRNYGYTF,NA,TRBJ1-2,TRBV4-3,NA
TGTGCCAGCAGCTTAACAAGCGGGAGCTCCTACGAGCAGTACTTC,CASSLTSGSSYEQYF,TRBD2,TRBJ2-7,TRBV6-4,NA
TGTGCCAGCAGCTTAGGGACTAGTGGGGAGCAGTTCTTC,CASSLGTSGEQFF,NA,TRBJ2-1,TRBV13,NA
TGTGCCAGCAGCTTGTCCCAGGGATCCGGGGAGCTGTTTTTT,CASSLSQGSGELFF,NA,TRBJ2-2,TRBV5-5,NA
TGTGCCAGCAGCCTTCTAGCGGGAGGGTCGGAGACCCAGTACTTC,CASSLLAGGSETQYF,TRBD2,TRBJ2-5,TRBV3-1/TRBV3-2,NA
TGTGCCAGCAGCGTAGATACAGGGGGTTCCTATAATTCACCCCTCCACTTT,CASSVDTGGSYNSPLHF,TRBD1,TRBJ1-6,TRBV9,NA
TGTGCCAGCAGTCTGCGGGCGGGAGTCTACGAGCAGTACTTC,CASSLRAGVYEQYF,TRBD2,TRBJ2-7,TRBV11-2,NA
TGTGCCAGCAGCCCACTAGCGGGAGCTAGCACAGATACGCAGTATTTT,CASSPLAGASTDTQYF,TRBD2,TRBJ2-3,TRBV3-1/TRBV3-2,NA
TGTGCCTGGCATGGGACAGGGAGAGAGCAGTACTTC,CAWHGTGREQYF,TRBD1,TRBJ2-7,TRBV30,NA
TGTGCCAGCAGTAGCGGGACTCTGAACACCGGGGAGCTGTTTTTT,CASSSGTLNTGELFF,TRBD2,TRBJ2-2,TRBV2,NA
TGTGCCAGCAGCCAAGTCTGGCGGAGCTCCTACAATGAGCAGTTCTTC,CASSQVWRSSYNEQFF,NA,TRBJ2-1,TRBV14,NA
TGCAGCGTTGCGGGGACTACCTTCTACGAGCAGTACTTC,CSVAGTTFYEQYF,TRBD2,TRBJ2-7,TRBV29-1,NA
TGTGCCAGCAGCCAACCCAGGGCATACTCTGGAAACACCATATATTTT,CASSQPRAYSGNTIYF,NA,TRBJ1-3,TRBV5-6,NA
TGTGCCAGCAGCTTAGAGCGGGACCGCGGCCAGCCCCAGCATTTT,CASSLERDRGQPQHF,NA,TRBJ1-5,TRBV7-8,NA
TGTGCCAGCAGCGTAGCTTGGAGGGGTTCACCCCTCCACTTT,CASSVAWRGSPLHF,NA,TRBJ1-6,TRBV9,NA
TGTGCCAGCAGCCTTACAGGGAGTGAGGGGGAGCTGTTTTTT,CASSLTGSEGELFF,NA,TRBJ2-2,TRBV7-7,NA
TGTGCCAGTACCGCAGTACAGGCAAACTATGGCTACACCTTC,CASTAVQANYGYTF,NA,TRBJ1-2,TRBV19,once
TGTGCCAGCAGCTTAGCGGGGGCGGGACAGACTTATGCTTTCTTT,CASSLAGAGQTYAFF,TRBD1,TRBJ1-1,TRBV7-2,NA
TGCAGCGTTGAGGGGAGACTAGCGGGACGCACAGATACGCAGTATTTT,CSVEGRLAGRTDTQYF,TRBD2,TRBJ2-3,TRBV29-1,once
TGCGCCAGCAGCCATGGGCGCGACCGGGGGACTGAAGCTTTCTTT,CASSHGRDRGTEAFF,NA,TRBJ1-1,TRBV4-3,once
TGTGCCAGCAGAACCGGGACAGCGAACACCGGGGAGCTGTTTTTT,CASRTGTANTGELFF,TRBD1,TRBJ2-2,TRBV2,NA
TGTGCCAGCAGTGAGAACAGGGTTGCTAATGAAAAACTGTTTTTT,CASSENRVANEKLFF,NA,TRBJ1-4,TRBV6-1,few
TGTGCCATCAGTGACATTGCAACTAATGAAAAACTGTTTTTT,CAISDIATNEKLFF,NA,TRBJ1-4,TRBV10-3,once
TGTGCCAGTTATCTAGCGGGGGGCACTGAAGCTTTCTTT,CASYLAGGTEAFF,NA,TRBJ1-1,TRBV27,once
TGTGCCAGCAGCCAAGATACGGGGTCCTACAATGAGCAGTTCTTC,CASSQDTGSYNEQFF,NA,TRBJ2-1,TRBV3-1/TRBV3-2,once
TGTGCCAGCAGCCAAGATAGAAGCGGGAGTACCCACGAGCAGTACTTC,CASSQDRSGSTHEQYF,TRBD2,TRBJ2-7,TRBV3-1/TRBV3-2,NA
TGTGCCAGCAGTTTGGGACAGCGCGGGACCCAGTACTTC,CASSLGQRGTQYF,TRBD1,TRBJ2-5,TRBV13,NA